The 28 T cell receptor beta chains reported below all come from one sample, sequenced in a study of blood T cells in healthy people across ages. Primers used in a second PCR of roughly 6 to 12 cycles were a sample-barcoded 5' primer and a J-beta primer mix. TCRdb used MiXCR to reprocess the 5' RACE reads, holding one entry per CDR3 protein. Of around 1,700,000 distinct CDR3 sequences in the sample, roughly 28% were seen once. Input material: blood. The receptors derive from a woman aged 25 to 39 in good health.

There are a few counts of this clonotype. V usage is TRBV7-3 and J usage is TRBJ2-7; TRBD2 aligns across 9 bases. Germline V gene sequence: CDR1 SGHTA, CDR2 FQGTGA. The CDR3 runs 16 residues. V gave up 2 bases and J gave up 1 base; unmatched junction bases: 6. CDR3 amino acids: CASSLYGGGVSYEQYF. The CDR3 DNA reads as TGTGCCAGCAGCTTATACGGCGGGGGGGTGTCCTACGAGCAGTACTTC.

With regard to this clonotype: At one end the junction does not follow the germline gene, possibly because of a read error. The chain uses TRBV6-6 and TRBJ2-6; TRBD1 is a possible D gene (5 bases). Germline V gene data show CDR1 as MNHNY and CDR2 as SVGAGI (reference sequence). The CDR3 covers 15 residues. The CDR3 DNA reads as TGTGCCAGCAGTGGGTGGGGCGCTGGGGCCAGCGTCCTGACTTTC. It translates to CASSGWGAGASVLTF.

The table lists this clonotype with a few counts. V and J are TRBV10-3 and TRBJ2-1, with D perhaps matching TRBD1 (5 bases). There are 12 residues in the CDR3. Germline V gives CDR1 ENHRY, CDR2 SYGVKD. V was trimmed by 3 bases and J by 9 bases, leaving 9 bases between them. CDR3 DNA: TGTGCCATCAGTGAAGGGGTTTCTGAGCAGTTCTTC. Protein product: CAISEGVSEQFF.

This clonotype was counted only a few times. The chain is built from TRBV28 and TRBJ2-7; either TRBD1 or TRBD2 may supply D (6 bases each). CDR1 and CDR2 from the germline V gene are MDHEN and SYDVKM. The CDR3 contains 13 residues. Trimming took off 8 bases at V and 4 bases at J, with 15 bases between the two ends. The CDR3 coding sequence is TGTGCCAGCTTCTCGGGGGCGCCGTACGAGCAGTACTTC. Translation gives CASFSGAPYEQYF.

The chain has TRBV28 and TRBJ2-5; D is undetermined. CDR1 and CDR2 (germline): MDHEN, SYDVKM. The CDR3 has 13 residues. Trimming removed 5 bases at V and 5 bases at J, with 12 bases between. The CDR3 nucleotides are TGTGCCAGCAGTGGGGTTTATCGTGAGACCCAGTACTTC. Its protein product is CASSGVYRETQYF. Full variable domain (remainder filled in from reference TRBV28 and TRBJ2-5): DVKVTQSSRYLVKRTGEKVFLECVQDMDHENMFWYRQDPGLGLRLIYFSYDVKMKEKGDIPEGYSVSREKKERFSLILESASTNQTSMYLCASSGVYRETQYFGPGTRLLVL.

Remarks on this clonotype: The conserved final phenylalanine or tryptophan is absent from the CDR3, which likely points to a read error. The chain combines TRBV20-1 with TRBJ2-7; perhaps TRBD1 as D (6 bases). This CDR3 has 16 amino acids. Trimming pared 6 bases from V and 0 bases from J, leaving 21 bases between. Germline V lookup: CDR1 DFQATT, CDR2 SNEGSKA (reference sequence). CDR3 coding DNA: TGCAGTGCAACCAAATCTCCACAGGGACCCTCCTACGAGCAGTACTGC. Translating it yields CSATKSPQGPSYEQYC.

This clonotype was counted only a few times. V is TRBV6-4 and J is TRBJ2-7; D is unresolved. The CDR3 is 12 residues long. Germline CDR1 is MRHNA and CDR2 is SNTAGT. V was shortened by 6 bases and J by 2 bases, with 8 bases between the two germline ends. This chain's CDR3 is CASSTPTYEQYF. The DNA for the CDR3 is TGTGCCAGCAGCACGCCTACCTACGAGCAGTACTTC.

This clonotype was found a few times. The chain combines TRBV6-6 with TRBJ2-3; 13 bases align to TRBD2. CDR1 is MNHNY and CDR2 is SVGAGI in the germline V gene (reference sequence). The length of the CDR3 is 17 residues. With 2 bases clipped from V and 2 bases from J, the junction kept 4 bases outside the gene matches. CDR3 DNA: TGTGCCAGCAGTTACGGCACTAGCGGGGGGGTCACAGATACGCAGTATTTT. This translates into CASSYGTSGGVTDTQYF.

CDR3: CASTPGTGWTETQYF. Here the CDR3 DNA reads TGTGCCAGCACCCCAGGGACAGGGTGGACGGAGACCCAGTACTTC. V is TRBV6-1 and J is TRBJ2-5; 9 bases map to TRBD1. Germline values: CDR1 MNHNS, CDR2 SASEGT. Losses at the gene ends were 7 bases for V and 5 bases for J; bases not matched to a gene: 11. CDR3 length: 15 amino acids.

The chain uses TRBV7-9 and TRBJ2-7; 8 positions match TRBD1. The CDR3 totals 13 residues. Germline trimming cut 5 bases from V and 6 bases from J; bases unmatched to any gene: 6. Germline CDR1 and CDR2: SEHNR and FQNEAQ (reference sequence). The CDR3 sequence: CASSPQGAFEQYF. CDR3 in DNA: TGTGCCAGCAGCCCGCAGGGGGCCTTCGAGCAGTACTTC. Variable domain in full (rest from reference TRBV7-9 and TRBJ2-7): DTGVSQNPRHKITKRGQNVTFRCDPISEHNRLYWYRQTLGQGPEFLTYFQNEAQLEKSRLLSDRFSAERPKGSFSTLEIQRTEQGDSAMYLCASSPQGAFEQYFGPGTRLTVT.

In this sample, this clonotype turned up a few times. The chain couples TRBV15 to TRBJ2-4; TRBD1 matches at 7 bases. The closer fit of TRBJ2-7 to the DNA end suggests the J call may be wrong. The germline CDR1 and CDR2 sequences are LNHNV and YYDKDF (reference sequence). The CDR3 has 16 amino acids. The DNA for the CDR3 is TGTGCCACCAGCAGACCATTTAAGGGGGCACGTAACGAGCAGTACTTC. Translated, it gives CATSRPFKGARNEQYF.

This clonotype was counted many times. The V gene is TRBV4-3, the J gene TRBJ2-1; D is ambiguous. V was clipped by 4 bases and J by 2 bases, with 12 bases between them. The CDR3 is 15 residues long. Germline V lookup: CDR1 LGHNA, CDR2 YSLEER. The CDR3 protein is CASSPGLQTYNEQFF. CDR3 nucleotide sequence: TGCGCCAGCAGCCCCGGGCTCCAAACCTACAATGAGCAGTTCTTC.

Details on this clonotype: A read error is possible here, since a much larger clone lies one base away. The V call is TRBV11-2, the J call TRBJ2-5; 8 positions match TRBD2. The J call may be mistaken, given a closer DNA end match to TRBJ2-1. Germline loops: CDR1 SGHAT, CDR2 FQNNGV. The CDR3 sequence is 15 residues long. The CDR3 loop is CASSFTRGGQETQFF. The CDR3 nucleotides are TGTGCCAGCAGCTTTACACGGGGGGGGCAAGAGACCCAGTTCTTC.

This clonotype was counted a few times. The CDR3 reads CASSSRRVSGGYTF. CDR3 nucleotide sequence: TGTGCCAGCAGCTCCCGCCGGGTGAGCGGAGGCTACACCTTC. The chain is built from TRBV9 and TRBJ1-2; no clear D. Looked up from germline, CDR1 is SGDLS and CDR2 is YYNGEE. The V and J ends lost 4 bases and 8 bases respectively, with 18 bases between them. The CDR3 is 14 amino acids.

This clonotype has a handful of counts. V gene TRBV27 combines with J gene TRBJ1-2; perhaps TRBD1 as D (6 bases). CDR1 is MNHEY, CDR2 SMNVEV, per germline (reference sequence). With 8 bases removed from V and 4 bases from J, the gap between germline ends came to 17 bases. The CDR3 contains 14 residues. The CDR3 DNA reads as TGTGCCAGCGGGGCGGGGGGGCATGGCTATGGCTACACCTTC. It yields the protein CASGAGGHGYGYTF.

The rearrangement joins TRBV5-1 to TRBJ1-3, with D unresolved. With 4 bases removed from V and 0 bases from J, the gap between germline ends came to 11 bases. Per the germline V gene, CDR1 is SGHRS and CDR2 is YFSETQ. The CDR3 covers 15 residues. Here the CDR3 reads CASSTGESSGNTIYF. DNA for the CDR3: TGCGCCAGCAGCACCGGGGAGAGCTCTGGAAACACCATATATTTT.

The rearrangement joins TRBV24-1 to TRBJ2-2, with D hard to call. Germline V gives CDR1 KGHDR, CDR2 SFDVKD. This CDR3 has 15 amino acids. Between the trimmed V and J ends, which lost 9 bases and 1 base, there was a span of 14 bases. The CDR3 sequence: CATSDLSGNTGELFF. CDR3 DNA: TGTGCCACCTCGGACCTCTCGGGGAACACCGGGGAGCTGTTTTTT.

With regard to this clonotype: A junction boundary mismatches the germline segment, possibly from a read error. This chain uses TRBV5-1 with TRBJ2-3; TRBD1 is a possible D gene (5 bases). This CDR3 spans 17 amino acids. Germline V gene sequence: CDR1 SGHRS, CDR2 YFSETQ. The CDR3 here is CASRLGSLQGFTDTQYF. The DNA of the CDR3 is TGCGCCAGCAGGTTGGGGTCCTTGCAGGGCTTCACAGATACGCAGTATTTT.

In its sample, this clonotype was seen a few times. One base away lies a much larger clone, so this may be a sequencing read error. V gene TRBV6-5 combines with J gene TRBJ2-5; D call uncertain. The germline gives CDR1 MNHEY, CDR2 SVGAGI. The CDR3 runs to 14 residues. Trimming removed 0 bases at V and 3 bases at J, with 8 bases between. The CDR3 DNA is TGTGCCAGCAGTTACTCGACGGCTAAAGAGACCCAGTACTTC. Translated, it gives CASSYSTAKETQYF.

The table lists this clonotype with a few counts. The chain recombines TRBV5-6 with TRBJ2-7; D remains ambiguous. The CDR3 is made up of 16 amino acids. Trimming removed 2 bases at V and 4 bases at J, with 19 bases between. Looked up from germline, CDR1 is SGHDT and CDR2 is YYEEEE. CDR3 loop: CASSFLALSEEYEQYF. In DNA form, the CDR3 reads TGTGCCAGCAGCTTCTTAGCTCTCTCTGAGGAGTACGAGCAGTACTTC.

The sample holds many counts of this clonotype. V and J are TRBV18 and TRBJ2-5; weak D call: TRBD1 (5 bases). Trimming stripped 3 bases from V and 2 bases from J, with 10 bases between. Germline CDR1 reads KGHSH; CDR2 reads LQKENI. The CDR3 totals 14 residues. CDR3 in amino acids: CASSPGYRQETQYF. In DNA, the CDR3 is TGTGCCAGCTCACCGGGCTACAGGCAAGAGACCCAGTACTTC. The whole variable domain, remainder taken from reference TRBV18 and TRBJ2-5, is NAGVMQNPRHLVRRRGQEARLRCSPMKGHSHVYWYRQLPEEGLKFMVYLQKENIIDESGMPKERFSAEFPKEGPSILRIQQVVRGDSAAYFCASSPGYRQETQYFGPGTRLLVL.

The chain joins TRBV29-1 to TRBJ2-2; TRBD1 agrees at 7 bases. Trimming took 7 bases from V and 0 from J; bases not matched to a gene: 8. Germline CDR1 reads SQVTM; CDR2 reads ANQGSEA. The CDR3 loop spans 15 amino acids. CDR3 residues: CSAMTGTANTGELFF. CDR3 DNA: TGCAGCGCGATGACGGGGACAGCGAACACCGGGGAGCTGTTTTTT.

The table lists this clonotype with a few counts. This chain connects TRBV4-1 to TRBJ1-1; no clear D gene. Germline lookup yields CDR1 MGHRA and CDR2 YSYEKL. Trimming pared 1 base from V and 8 bases from J, leaving 8 bases between. The CDR3 extends over 12 amino acids. The CDR3 DNA reads as TGCGCCAGCAGCCAAGTGTCACAGGAAGCTTTCTTT. Translation: CASSQVSQEAFF.

The genes are TRBV6-1 and TRBJ1-1; unclear D gene. Trimming removed 7 bases at V and 7 bases at J, with 10 bases between. This CDR3 is built from 11 residues. The germline CDR1 and CDR2 sequences are MNHNS and SASEGT. The CDR3 here is CASTRGFEAFF. The CDR3 DNA reads as TGTGCCAGCACCCGGGGATTTGAAGCTTTCTTT.

In its sample, this clonotype was seen a few times. A junction end diverges from the germline sequence, so it may reflect a read error. This rearrangement joins TRBV11-2 to TRBJ2-3, with a possible D match to TRBD1 (6 bases). The CDR3 totals 15 residues. Looked up from germline, CDR1 is SGHAT and CDR2 is FQNNGV. CDR3 coding DNA: TGTACCAGCAGCCCGGAGAGGGGGATCACAGATACGCAGTATTTT. Translated, it gives CTSSPERGITDTQYF.

DNA of the CDR3: TGTGCCAGCAGGCGGGACGGACGAATGCCCCAGCATTTT. As protein: CASRRDGRMPQHF. J is TRBJ1-5 and V is TRBV6-5, with D perhaps matching TRBD1 (5 bases). The V end was cut by 6 bases, the J end by 9 bases, with 15 bases between. CDR3 length: 13 amino acids. From germline, CDR1 is MNHEY and CDR2 SVGAGI.

This clonotype was recorded at least ten times. The chain links TRBV12-3 or TRBV12-4 to TRBJ2-7; D is undetermined. V shed 6 bases and J shed 3 bases, with 6 bases lying between them. The CDR3 totals 11 residues. In DNA, the CDR3 is TGTGCCAGCAGCGACATCTACGAGCAGTACTTC. Translating it yields CASSDIYEQYF.

The rearrangement uses TRBV30 and TRBJ2-7; D not certain. The ends were cut back, 3 bases at V and 4 bases at J, with 7 bases in the middle. CDR1 GTSNPN and CDR2 SVGIG come from the germline V gene (reference sequence). The CDR3 loop spans 11 amino acids. CDR3 sequence (DNA): TGTGCCTGGAGGATTAGTTACGAGCAGTACTTC. It specifies CAWRISYEQYF.